The clone carrying this T cell receptor beta chain was seen only a few times. What it binds is not known. Study observations and caveats: In terms of TCR gene usage, tumor memory CD4+ T cells clustered together with blood and lymph node memory CD4+ cells, as well as with lymph node naive CD4+ cells.

With 3 bases removed from V and 4 bases from J, the gap between germline ends came to 9 bases. Germline V gene data show CDR1 as SGHRS and CDR2 as YFSETQ. The CDR3 has 13 amino acids. Full-length variable regions came from constant-region reverse primers plus semi-nested Nested Universal Primer A PCR. TCRdb re-derived calls from the 5' RACE reads in MiXCR, one entry per CDR3 protein. The data contain about 41,000 distinct CDR3 sequences, around 30% of them seen just once; the ten biggest clones take up less than 4%. The sample comprised memory CD4+ T cells sorted from a lymph node. This sample's subset: memory CD4+ T cells, CD4+CD45RO+CD25-. This TCR came from a female donor with breast cancer. The rearrangement links TRBV5-1 to TRBJ2-3; D is unresolved. Written as DNA, the CDR3 is TGCGCCAGCAGCTCGAACCAGGCAGATACGCAGTATTTT. This encodes CASSSNQADTQYF.